One T cell receptor (beta chain) is described in this entry. Its antigen remains unknown. The data originate from a study of OX40 agonist ivuxolimab in advanced cancers. Looking at the study overall: Head and neck, renal cell, melanoma or hepatocellular carcinoma were the cancers that dose-escalation patients had. Two cutaneous melanoma patients and one hepatocellular carcinoma patient, three in all, had partial responses. Regarding the study as a whole: CD8+ T cells averaged more expanded clones than CD4+. With doses of 0.1-3.0 mg/kg, partial responders showed among the lowest clonal expansion.

Germline V gene data show CDR1 as MNHNS and CDR2 as SASEGT. The CDR3 runs 13 residues. Trimming removed 9 bases from V and 1 base from J, with 12 bases in between. Method: immunoSEQ multiplex PCR; TCRdb's copy keeps in-frame clones and lacks some. There are 40,000 to 45,000 clones in the sample; 85% to 95% occur only once, and approximately 16% lies in the top ten. Sequencing was performed on CD4+ or CD8+ T cells sorted from blood, taken in a trial of the OX40 agonist ivuxolimab. The chain carries TRBV6-1 and TRBJ1-2; no reliable D call. The receptor was derived from an adult with an advanced solid tumor such as melanoma, head and neck, liver or kidney cancer. As DNA, the CDR3 is TGTGCCAGTTCGGGGAATAGTAACTATGGCTACACCTTC. Translating gives CASSGNSNYGYTF.